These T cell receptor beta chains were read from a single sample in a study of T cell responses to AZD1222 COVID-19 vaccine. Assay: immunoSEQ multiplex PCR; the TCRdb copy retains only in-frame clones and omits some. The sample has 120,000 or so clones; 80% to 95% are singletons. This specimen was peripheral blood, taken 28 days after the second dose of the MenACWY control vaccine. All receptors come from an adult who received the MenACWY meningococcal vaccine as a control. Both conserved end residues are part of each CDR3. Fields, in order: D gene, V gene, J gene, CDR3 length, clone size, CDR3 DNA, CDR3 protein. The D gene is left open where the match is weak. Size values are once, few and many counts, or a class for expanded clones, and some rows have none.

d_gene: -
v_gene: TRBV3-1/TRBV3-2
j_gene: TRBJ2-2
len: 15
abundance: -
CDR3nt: TGTGCCAGCAGCCATCCCTCAGGGGGGGCGTGGGAGCTGTTTTTT
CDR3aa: CASSHPSGGAWELFF

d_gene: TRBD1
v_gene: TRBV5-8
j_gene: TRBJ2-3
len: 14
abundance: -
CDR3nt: TGTGCCAGCAGCCCGGGACAGGGGACAGATACGCAGTATTTT
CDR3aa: CASSPGQGTDTQYF

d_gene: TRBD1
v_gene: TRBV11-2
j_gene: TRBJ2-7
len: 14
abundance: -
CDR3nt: TGTGCCAGCAGCTTAGGGACAGGGGGTGACGAGCAGTACTTC
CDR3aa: CASSLGTGGDEQYF

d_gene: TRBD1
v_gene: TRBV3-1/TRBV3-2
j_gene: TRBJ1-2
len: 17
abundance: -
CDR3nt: TGTGCCAGCAGCAAAGCGGTACAGGGGGCTTCTAACTATGGCTACACCTTC
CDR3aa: CASSKAVQGASNYGYTF

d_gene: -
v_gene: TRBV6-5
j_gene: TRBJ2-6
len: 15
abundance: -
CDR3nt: TGTGCCAGCAGTCGACAGAGCTCTGGGGCCAACGTCCTGACTTTC
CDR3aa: CASSRQSSGANVLTF

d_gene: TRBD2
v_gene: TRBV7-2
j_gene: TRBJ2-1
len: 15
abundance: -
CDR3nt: TGTGCCAGCAGCCCTAGCGGGATATCCTACAATGAGCAGTTCTTC
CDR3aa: CASSPSGISYNEQFF

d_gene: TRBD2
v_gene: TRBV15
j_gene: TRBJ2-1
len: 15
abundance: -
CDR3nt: TGTGCCACCAGCAGTGGGCGGGAGCGGGTCAATGAGCAGTTCTTC
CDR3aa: CATSSGRERVNEQFF

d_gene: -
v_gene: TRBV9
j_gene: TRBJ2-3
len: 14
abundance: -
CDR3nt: TGTGCCAGCAGCGTCTCCCGGGCCTCAGATACGCAGTATTTT
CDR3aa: CASSVSRASDTQYF

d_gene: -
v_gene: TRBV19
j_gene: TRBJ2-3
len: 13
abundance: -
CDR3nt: TGTGCCAGTAGTACGACCAGCACAGATACGCAGTATTTT
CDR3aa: CASSTTSTDTQYF

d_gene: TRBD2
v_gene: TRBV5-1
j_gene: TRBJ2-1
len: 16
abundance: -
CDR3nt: TGCGCCAGCAGCTTGGCCATCGGCGGGGGGGATGGGGAGCAGTTCTTC
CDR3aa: CASSLAIGGGDGEQFF

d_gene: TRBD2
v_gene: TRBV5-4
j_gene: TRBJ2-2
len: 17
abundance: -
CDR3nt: TGTGCCAGCAGCTCCTCTCCCACTAGCGGGAGCACCGGGGAGCTGTTTTTT
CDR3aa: CASSSSPTSGSTGELFF

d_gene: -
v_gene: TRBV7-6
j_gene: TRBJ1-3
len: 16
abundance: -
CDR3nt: TGTGCCAGCAGCTTAAATCTTAGGTCCTCTGGAAACACCATATATTTT
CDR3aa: CASSLNLRSSGNTIYF

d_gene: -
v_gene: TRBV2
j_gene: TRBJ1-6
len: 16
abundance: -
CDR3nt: TGTGCCAGCAGTGATCGGGGCAGGAGGTATAATTCACCCCTCCACTTT
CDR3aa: CASSDRGRRYNSPLHF

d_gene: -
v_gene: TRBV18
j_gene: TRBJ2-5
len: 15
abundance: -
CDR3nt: TGTGCCAGCTCACCCCGACCAGGGCCCCAAGAGACCCAGTACTTC
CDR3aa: CASSPRPGPQETQYF

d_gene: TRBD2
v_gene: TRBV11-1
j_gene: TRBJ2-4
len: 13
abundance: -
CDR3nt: TGTGCCAGCGGGCGGGAGGTTGGAAACATTCAGTACTTC
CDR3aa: CASGREVGNIQYF

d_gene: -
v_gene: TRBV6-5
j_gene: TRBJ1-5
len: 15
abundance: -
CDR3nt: TGTGCCAGCAGTTACTCAGGTGCCTCCAATCAGCCCCAGCATTTT
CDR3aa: CASSYSGASNQPQHF

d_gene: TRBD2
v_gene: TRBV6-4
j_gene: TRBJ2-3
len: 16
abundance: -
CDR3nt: TGTGCCAGCTCTTTGGGCCCTAGCGGGGGCACAGATACGCAGTATTTT
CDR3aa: CASSLGPSGGTDTQYF

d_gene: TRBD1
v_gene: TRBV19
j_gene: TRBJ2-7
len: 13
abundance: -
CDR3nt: TGTGCCACCACCGGGACAGGGGTAACCGAGCAGTACTTC
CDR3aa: CATTGTGVTEQYF

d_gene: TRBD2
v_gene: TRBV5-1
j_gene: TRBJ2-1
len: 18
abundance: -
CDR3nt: TGCGCCAGCAGCTTGACGGGACTAGCGGGATACTCCTACAATGAGCAGTTCTTC
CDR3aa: CASSLTGLAGYSYNEQFF

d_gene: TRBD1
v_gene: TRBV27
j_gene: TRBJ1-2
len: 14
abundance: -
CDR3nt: TGTGCCAGCAGTTTCGCGACAGGGCTACCTGGCTACACCTTC
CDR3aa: CASSFATGLPGYTF

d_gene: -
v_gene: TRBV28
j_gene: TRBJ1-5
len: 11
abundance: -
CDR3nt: TGTGCCAGCAGTTCTCCGGGACAAAGGGATTTT
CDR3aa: CASSSPGQRDF

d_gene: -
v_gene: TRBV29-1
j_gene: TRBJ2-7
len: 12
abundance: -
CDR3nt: TGCAGCGTTAGACCTAGTTCCTACGAGCAGTACTTC
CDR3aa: CSVRPSSYEQYF

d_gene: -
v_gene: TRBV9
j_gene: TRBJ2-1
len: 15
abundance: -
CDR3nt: TGTGCCAGCAGCGTAGCTAGCTCAGTCTACAATGAGCAGTTCTTC
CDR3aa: CASSVASSVYNEQFF

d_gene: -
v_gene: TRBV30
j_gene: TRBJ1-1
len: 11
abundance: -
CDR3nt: TGTGCCTGCGCAGGGTGCACTGAAGCTTTCTTT
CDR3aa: CACAGCTEAFF

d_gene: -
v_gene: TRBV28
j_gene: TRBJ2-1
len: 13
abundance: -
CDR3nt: TGTGCCAGCAGACTCCGGAGTAACCATGAGCAGTTCTTC
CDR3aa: CASRLRSNHEQFF

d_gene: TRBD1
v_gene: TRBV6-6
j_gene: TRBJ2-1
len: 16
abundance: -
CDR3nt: TGTGCCAGCAGTCGAACTGGGACAGGGGTGTACAATGAGCAGTTCTTC
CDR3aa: CASSRTGTGVYNEQFF

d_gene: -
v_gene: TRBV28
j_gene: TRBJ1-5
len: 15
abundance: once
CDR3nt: TGTGCCAGCTCGCCCCGGCAAGGGGCCAATCAGCCCCAGCATTTT
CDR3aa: CASSPRQGANQPQHF

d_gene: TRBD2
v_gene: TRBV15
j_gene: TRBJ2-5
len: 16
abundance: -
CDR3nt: TGTGCCACCAGCAGAGCGAGCGGGAGTATCTCAGAGACCCAGTACTTC
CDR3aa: CATSRASGSISETQYF

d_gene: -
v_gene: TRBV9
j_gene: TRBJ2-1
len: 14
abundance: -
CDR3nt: TGTGCCAGCAGCGTAGGGGACGGGTACAATGAGCAGTTCTTC
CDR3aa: CASSVGDGYNEQFF

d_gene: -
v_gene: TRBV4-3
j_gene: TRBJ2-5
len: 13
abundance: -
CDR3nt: TGCGCCAGCAGCCCCGGGATTGGAGAGACCCAGTACTTC
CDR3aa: CASSPGIGETQYF

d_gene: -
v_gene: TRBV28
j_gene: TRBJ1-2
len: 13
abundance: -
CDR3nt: TGTGCCAGCATACGGGGCCGAGGCTATGGCTACACCTTC
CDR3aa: CASIRGRGYGYTF

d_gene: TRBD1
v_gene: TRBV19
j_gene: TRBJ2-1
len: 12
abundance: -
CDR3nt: TGTGCCAGTAGTATTACCGGGACAGAACAGTTCTTC
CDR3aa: CASSITGTEQFF

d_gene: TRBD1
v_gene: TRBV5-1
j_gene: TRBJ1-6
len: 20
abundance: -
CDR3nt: TGCGCCAGCAGCTTGGCCGGTCTCGGGACAGGAAGCTCCTATAATTCACCCCTCCACTTT
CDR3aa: CASSLAGLGTGSSYNSPLHF

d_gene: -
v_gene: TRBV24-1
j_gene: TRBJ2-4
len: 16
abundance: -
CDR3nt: TGTGCCACCAGTGACCCCGACAGGCTCGCCAAAAACATTCAGTACTTC
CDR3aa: CATSDPDRLAKNIQYF

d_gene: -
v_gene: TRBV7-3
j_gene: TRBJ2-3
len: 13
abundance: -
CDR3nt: TGTGCCAGCAGCCCGGGGCCCACAGATACGCAGTATTTT
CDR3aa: CASSPGPTDTQYF

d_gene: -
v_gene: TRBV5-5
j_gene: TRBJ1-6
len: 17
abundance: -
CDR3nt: TGTGCCAGCAGCTTGGACCTGACAGGTTCCTATAATTCACCCCTCCACTTT
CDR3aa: CASSLDLTGSYNSPLHF

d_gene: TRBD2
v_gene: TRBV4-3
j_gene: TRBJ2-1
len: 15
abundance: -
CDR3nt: TGCGCCAGCAGCCAAGGTAACGGGGGGGCGGATGAGCAGTTCTTC
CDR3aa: CASSQGNGGADEQFF

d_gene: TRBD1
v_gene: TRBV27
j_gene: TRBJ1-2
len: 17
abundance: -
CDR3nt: TGTGCCAGCAGTTTATCGAAGGGACAGGGGAATAACTATGGCTACACCTTC
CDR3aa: CASSLSKGQGNNYGYTF

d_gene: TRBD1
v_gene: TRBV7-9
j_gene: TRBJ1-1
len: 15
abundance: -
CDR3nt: TGTGCCAGCAGCTTAGGTGACAGGGTAAACACTGAAGCTTTCTTT
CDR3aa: CASSLGDRVNTEAFF